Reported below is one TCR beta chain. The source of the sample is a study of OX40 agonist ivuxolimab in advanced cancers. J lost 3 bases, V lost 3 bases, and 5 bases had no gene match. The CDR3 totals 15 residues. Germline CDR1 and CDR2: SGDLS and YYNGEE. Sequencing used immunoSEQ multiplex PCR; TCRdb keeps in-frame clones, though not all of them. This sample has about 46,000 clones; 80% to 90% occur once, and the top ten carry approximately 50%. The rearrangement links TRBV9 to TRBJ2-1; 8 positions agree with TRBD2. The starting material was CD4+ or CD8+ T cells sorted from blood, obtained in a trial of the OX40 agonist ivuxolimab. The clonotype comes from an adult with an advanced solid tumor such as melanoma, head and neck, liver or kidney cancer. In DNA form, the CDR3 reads TGTGCCAGCAGCGAAGCGGGAGAGGACTACAATGAGCAGTTCTTC. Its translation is CASSEAGEDYNEQFF.